The 25 T cell receptor beta chains below all came from one sample that was sequenced in a study of shared clonotypes between healthy human individuals. Profiling relied on immunoSEQ multiplex PCR, and the TCRdb table lists in-frame clones only, not all of them. The data show hundreds of thousands of clones, roughly three quarters seen once. Sequencing input: PBMCs. Receptors originate from a woman aged 40 to 50 in good health. Some clones in this sample may be carry-over from other donors' samples.

This clone was detected only a few times. The chain is built from TRBV6-1 and TRBJ2-4; D perhaps matches TRBD1 (6 bases). This CDR3 comprises 12 residues. With 3 bases removed from V and 6 bases from J, the gap between germline ends came to 6 bases. The germline gives CDR1 MNHNS, CDR2 SASEGT. The CDR3 protein is CASSEDRNIQYF. The CDR3 DNA is TGTGCCAGCAGTGAGGACAGAAACATTCAGTACTTC.

V usage is TRBV2 and J usage is TRBJ1-1; D ambiguous. Germline assignment: CDR1 SNHLY and CDR2 FYNNEI. Trimming stripped 2 bases from V and 4 bases from J, with 8 bases between. The CDR3 has 13 amino acids. CDR3 sequence (DNA): TGTGCCAGCAGTGAAAGGCGAAGCACTGAAGCTTTCTTT. Translating it yields CASSERRSTEAFF.

The chain carries TRBV5-1 and TRBJ2-1; the D is unclear. This CDR3 has 16 amino acids. Trimming took off 3 bases at V and 0 bases at J, with 13 bases between the two ends. Germline lookup yields CDR1 SGHRS and CDR2 YFSETQ. Here the CDR3 reads CASSSVAESSYNEQFF. The CDR3 nucleotides are TGCGCCAGCAGCTCCGTAGCCGAGAGCTCCTACAATGAGCAGTTCTTC.

This sequence joins TRBV29-1 and TRBJ2-5; D perhaps matches TRBD1 (6 bases). CDR3 length: 13 amino acids. The V end lost 2 bases, the J end lost 4 bases, and 11 bases lay between the germline ends. CDR1 SQVTM and CDR2 ANQGSEA come from the germline V gene. The CDR3 sequence: CSVETGWGETQYF. CDR3 bases: TGCAGCGTTGAAACAGGGTGGGGAGAGACCCAGTACTTC.

This chain connects TRBV18 to TRBJ2-1, with 8 bases identical to TRBD2. Losses at the gene ends were 6 bases for V and 6 bases for J; bases not matched to a gene: 13. CDR1 is KGHSH and CDR2 is LQKENI in the germline V gene. The CDR3 loop spans 16 amino acids. The CDR3 bases are TGTGCCAGCTCTCGTACAGCAGCGAGCGGGGGCAATGAGCAGTTCTTC. This sequence encodes CASSRTAASGGNEQFF.

The chain employs TRBV18 and TRBJ2-1; the D gene is possibly TRBD1 (6 bases). Trimming left V 6 bases short and J 9 bases short, with 18 bases between. Germline CDR1 is KGHSH and CDR2 is LQKENI. CDR3 size: 14 residues. CDR3 in amino acids: CASSPGGQLIEQFF. CDR3 nucleotides: TGTGCCAGCTCTCCAGGCGGACAGCTCATTGAGCAGTTCTTC. The full variable domain, its missing parts supplied by reference TRBV18 and TRBJ2-1, is NAGVMQNPRHLVRRRGQEARLRCSPMKGHSHVYWYRQLPEEGLKFMVYLQKENIIDESGMPKERFSAEFPKEGPSILRIQQVVRGDSAAYFCASSPGGQLIEQFFGPGTRLTVL.

The V call is TRBV28, the J call TRBJ2-1, with 14 bases identical to TRBD2. With 4 bases clipped from V and 13 bases from J, the junction kept 9 bases outside the gene matches. The CDR3 is made up of 15 amino acids. CDR1 and CDR2 (germline): MDHEN, SYDVKM. CDR3: CASSSPGTSGRIQFF. CDR3 DNA: TGTGCCAGCAGTTCTCCTGGGACTAGCGGGAGAATACAGTTCTTC. The entire variable domain, with the rest obtained from reference TRBV28 and TRBJ2-1, is as follows: DVKVTQSSRYLVKRTGEKVFLECVQDMDHENMFWYRQDPGLGLRLIYFSYDVKMKEKGDIPEGYSVSREKKERFSLILESASTNQTSMYLCASSSPGTSGRIQFFGPGTRLTVL.

J is TRBJ1-5 and V is TRBV19; 7 positions match TRBD1. Germline V lookup: CDR1 LNHDA, CDR2 SQIVND (reference sequence). V gave up 7 bases and J gave up 7 bases; unmatched junction bases: 10. The CDR3 runs 14 residues. This CDR3 is CASTSVGTEQPQHF. DNA for the CDR3: TGTGCCAGTACTAGTGTCGGGACAGAACAGCCCCAGCATTTT.

The chain uses TRBV29-1 and TRBJ2-7; TRBD2 agrees at 9 bases. With 4 bases clipped from V and 3 bases from J, the junction kept 4 bases outside the gene matches. The CDR3 runs 13 residues. Germline CDR1 reads SQVTM; CDR2 reads ANQGSEA. CDR3 nucleotide sequence: TGCAGCGTTGGTCTAGCGGGATTCTACGAGCAGTACTTC. This translates into CSVGLAGFYEQYF.

The chain uses TRBV11-2 and TRBJ2-7; a weak D match, TRBD1 (6 bases). Trimming removed 4 bases from V and 2 bases from J, with 9 bases in between. The CDR3 is 13 residues long. The germline V gene has CDR1 SGHAT and CDR2 FQNNGV. CDR3 nucleotides: TGTGCCAGCAGCTCTCGGACAGCCTACGAGCAGTACTTC. As protein: CASSSRTAYEQYF.

The chain joins TRBV7-8 to TRBJ2-2; 10 bases match TRBD2. V gave up 3 bases and J gave up 1 base; unmatched junction bases: 2. The germline gives CDR1 SGHVS, CDR2 FQNEAQ. The CDR3 sequence is 16 residues long. CDR3 nucleotide sequence: TGTGCCAGCAGCTTTGGACTAGCGGTGAACACCGGGGAGCTGTTTTTT. Amino acid sequence: CASSFGLAVNTGELFF.

This clone has just a few counts. The chain carries TRBV5-1 and TRBJ2-7; 9 bases are a match to TRBD1. V lost 4 bases to trimming and J lost 7 bases; unmatched junction nucleotides: 15. The CDR3 length is 16 residues. Germline V gene data show CDR1 as SGHRS and CDR2 as YFSETQ. The CDR3 bases are TGCGCCAGCAGCGAGGGACAGGGAGGCCTCCGGGGGGAGCAGTACTTC. It translates to CASSEGQGGLRGEQYF.

Note on this clone: A much larger clone is a single base away; this may be a read error. The chain couples TRBV30 to TRBJ1-1; possible D gene TRBD1, 5 bases. CDR1 and CDR2 (germline): GTSNPN, SVGIG (reference sequence). The CDR3 covers 13 residues. Trimming removed 5 bases from V and 1 base from J, with 11 bases in between. Written as DNA, the CDR3 is TGTGCCTGGGACAGTAATGAGAACACTGAAGCTTTCTTT. It is translated as CAWDSNENTEAFF.

The chain combines TRBV10-3 with TRBJ2-7, with D possibly matching TRBD1 (6 bases). The V end lost 5 bases, the J end lost 4 bases, and 15 bases lay between the germline ends. Germline V gene lookup returns CDR1 ENHRY and CDR2 SYGVKD. The CDR3 length is 14 residues. The chain's CDR3 is CAISLGLGHYEQYF. The CDR3 DNA reads TGTGCCATCAGTCTAGGACTGGGACATTACGAGCAGTACTTC.

This clone was observed a few times. The chain joins TRBV11-2 to TRBJ2-7, with D unresolved. In germline, CDR1 is SGHAT, CDR2 FQNNGV. The V end lost 5 bases, the J end lost 2 bases, and 16 bases lay between the germline ends. This CDR3 is 15 amino acids long. The CDR3, as DNA: TGTGCCAGCAGCCGCACCCTGGACGCCACCTACGAGCAGTACTTC. Its protein is CASSRTLDATYEQYF.

This clone was counted a single time. This chain links TRBV9 with TRBJ1-4, with no clear D. The CDR3 loop spans 15 amino acids. The V end lost 1 base, the J end lost 6 bases, and 13 bases lay between the germline ends. Looked up from germline, CDR1 is SGDLS and CDR2 is YYNGEE. DNA for the CDR3: TGTGCCAGCAGCGTATGGAGCAATCCGGATGAAAAACTGTTTTTT. Translating it yields CASSVWSNPDEKLFF.

This clone was counted once. This rearrangement joins TRBV5-5 to TRBJ1-1; D is unclear. The V and J ends lost 2 bases and 3 bases respectively, with 11 bases between them. The germline CDR1 and CDR2 sequences are SGHKS and YYEKEE (reference sequence). The CDR3 sequence is 14 residues long. Here the CDR3 reads CASSFTTTYTEAFF. CDR3 sequence (DNA): TGTGCCAGCAGCTTTACTACGACCTACACTGAAGCTTTCTTT.

The rearrangement joins TRBV19 to TRBJ2-5; D unresolved. CDR1 LNHDA and CDR2 SQIVND come from the germline V gene (reference sequence). The V gene lost 3 bases and the J gene lost 5 bases, with 10 bases spanning the gap. The CDR3 loop spans 13 amino acids. The CDR3 DNA follows: TGTGCCAGTAGTATTTGGCCACCGGAGACCCAGTACTTC. Translated, it gives CASSIWPPETQYF.

Details on this clone: Other nucleotide sequences from this sample produce the same CDR3. The chain recombines TRBV15 with TRBJ2-3; D may be TRBD2 (5 bases). In germline, CDR1 is LNHNV, CDR2 YYDKDF (reference sequence). The V end lost 0 bases, the J end lost 4 bases, and 11 bases lay between the germline ends. CDR3 length: 15 amino acids. The CDR3 loop is CATSRDRGSADTQYF. In DNA form, the CDR3 reads TGTGCCACCAGCAGAGATAGAGGGTCAGCAGATACGCAGTATTTT.

This chain uses TRBV7-2 with TRBJ2-1; possibly TRBD1 for D (6 bases). The CDR3 runs 16 residues. Germline V gene data show CDR1 as SGHTA and CDR2 as FQGNSA. The ends were cut back, 5 bases at V and 5 bases at J, with 19 bases in the middle. Here the CDR3 DNA reads TGTGCCAGCAGCCCCCTCGGGGCAGGGGTCCACAATGAGCAGTTCTTC. Its protein product is CASSPLGAGVHNEQFF.

The chain combines TRBV7-9 with TRBJ2-1; D is perhaps TRBD2 (5 bases). Trimming left V 3 bases short and J 5 bases short, with 5 bases between. Germline CDR1 is SEHNR and CDR2 is FQNEAQ (reference sequence). CDR3 length: 12 amino acids. CDR3 bases: TGTGCCAGCAGCTTGAGGGACAATGAGCAGTTCTTC. It encodes CASSLRDNEQFF. The complete variable domain, with remaining parts taken from reference TRBV7-9 and TRBJ2-1, reads DTGVSQNPRHKITKRGQNVTFRCDPISEHNRLYWYRQTLGQGPEFLTYFQNEAQLEKSRLLSDRFSAERPKGSFSTLEIQRTEQGDSAMYLCASSLRDNEQFFGPGTRLTVL.

In regard to this clone: The junction departs from germline at one end; a sequencing error may be responsible. The same CDR3 can be traced to other DNA sequences in this sample. The rearrangement links TRBV7-7 to TRBJ2-3, with 15 bases that match TRBD2. CDR3 length: 16 amino acids. Germline V CDR1 and CDR2: SSHAT, FNYEAQ (reference sequence). This CDR3 reads CASSLGLAGGGDTQYF. CDR3 coding DNA: TGTGCTAGCAGCCTTGGACTAGCGGGAGGGGGAGATACGCAGTATTTT.

The chain employs TRBV5-1 and TRBJ1-3; the D is unclear. Trimming took 5 bases from V and 0 from J, leaving 3 bases between them. There are 12 residues in the CDR3. Per germline, CDR1 SGHRS and CDR2 YFSETQ. CDR3: CASSYSGNTIYF. CDR3 bases: TGCGCCAGCAGTTACTCTGGAAACACCATATATTTT.

The chain recombines TRBV9 with TRBJ2-3, with D perhaps assigned TRBD1 or TRBD2 (5 bases each). The V gene's germline CDR1 is SGDLS and CDR2 YYNGEE. The CDR3 spans 17 residues. V was cut by 0 bases and J by 4 bases, with 18 bases left in between. The CDR3 bases are TGTGCCAGCAGCGTAGATGGGGCGCGAGGGTCGTCAGATACGCAGTATTTT. Protein sequence: CASSVDGARGSSDTQYF.

V is TRBV13 and J is TRBJ2-7; D is unclear. CDR3 length: 14 residues. The germline V gene has CDR1 PRHDT and CDR2 FYEKMQ (reference sequence). The V end was cut by 3 bases, the J end by 0 bases, with 9 bases between. The CDR3 spells CASSFGPSSYEQYF. Here the CDR3 DNA reads TGTGCCAGCAGCTTTGGACCCAGCTCCTACGAGCAGTACTTC.